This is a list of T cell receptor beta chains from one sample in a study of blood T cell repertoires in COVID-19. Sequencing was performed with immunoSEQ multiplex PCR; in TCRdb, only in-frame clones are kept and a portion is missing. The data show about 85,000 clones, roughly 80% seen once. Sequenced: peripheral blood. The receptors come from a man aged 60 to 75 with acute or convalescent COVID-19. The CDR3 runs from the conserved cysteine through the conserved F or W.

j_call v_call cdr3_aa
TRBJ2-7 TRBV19 CASSIVRTGGGDEQYF
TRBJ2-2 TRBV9 CASKQGGTGELFF
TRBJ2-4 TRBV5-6 CASSLGRAKNIQYF
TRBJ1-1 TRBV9 CASSGTGYGTEAFF
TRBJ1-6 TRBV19 CASSGQGHSPLHF
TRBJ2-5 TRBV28 CASSSGQGETQYF
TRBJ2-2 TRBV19 CASTDQGARTGELFF
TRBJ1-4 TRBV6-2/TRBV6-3 CASSYVLTTNEKLFF
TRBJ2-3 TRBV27 CASSFGGGASDTQYF
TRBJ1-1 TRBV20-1 CSAPRGTEAFF
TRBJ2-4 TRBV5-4 CASSSQGDKNIQYF
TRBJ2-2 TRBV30 CAWSRGMGTGELFF
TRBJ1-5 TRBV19 CASSLDRENQPQHF
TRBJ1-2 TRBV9 CASSTGAPVKGYTF
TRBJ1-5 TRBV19 CASTLFARDDHQPQHF
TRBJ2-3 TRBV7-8 CASSLARSGTDTQYF
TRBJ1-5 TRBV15 CATSRQGATQPQHF